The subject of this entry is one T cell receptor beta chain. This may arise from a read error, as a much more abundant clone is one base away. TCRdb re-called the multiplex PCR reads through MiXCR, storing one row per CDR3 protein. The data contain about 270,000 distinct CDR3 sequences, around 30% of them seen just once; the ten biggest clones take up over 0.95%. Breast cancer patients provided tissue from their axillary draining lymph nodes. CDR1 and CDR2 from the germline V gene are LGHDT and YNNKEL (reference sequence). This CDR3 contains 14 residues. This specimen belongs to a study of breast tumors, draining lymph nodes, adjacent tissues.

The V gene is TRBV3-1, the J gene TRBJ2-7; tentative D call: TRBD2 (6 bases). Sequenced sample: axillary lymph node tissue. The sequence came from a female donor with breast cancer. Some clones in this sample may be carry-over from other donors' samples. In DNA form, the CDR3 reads TGTGTCAGCAGCCAATCTCCGACTAGATCGGAGCAGTACTTC. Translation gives CVSSQSPTRSEQYF.